The 18 T cell receptor beta chains listed next were all sequenced from one sample in a study of response to subunit inactivated influenza vaccine. TCRdb processed the RT-PCR reads anew with MiXCR; each CDR3 protein has one entry. This sample has roughly 700,000 distinct CDR3 sequences, with 14% found just once. The input for sequencing was PBMCs from blood, taken about 14 days before vaccination. Receptors originate from a man in his fifties who received an inactivated influenza vaccine.

This chain connects TRBV11-2 to TRBJ2-3; D gene ambiguous. Germline lookup yields CDR1 SGHAT and CDR2 FQNNGV. Trimming shortened V by 1 base and J by 0 bases, and 17 bases separated the two germline ends. The CDR3 runs 18 residues. The CDR3 is CASSLALTLISSTDTQYF. In nucleotides, the CDR3 is TGTGCCAGCAGCTTAGCTCTGACCCTAATTAGTAGCACAGATACGCAGTATTTT. The full variable domain, its missing parts supplied by reference TRBV11-2 and TRBJ2-3, is EAGVAQSPRYKIIEKRQSVAFWCNPISGHATLYWYQQILGQGPKLLIQFQNNGVVDDSQLPKDRFSAERLKGVDSTLKIQPAKLEDSAVYLCASSLALTLISSTDTQYFGPGTRLTVL.

The V call is TRBV28, the J call TRBJ1-5; possibly TRBD1 for D (5 bases). Trimming shortened V by 5 bases and J by 0 bases, and 5 bases separated the two germline ends. Germline CDR1 and CDR2: MDHEN and SYDVKM. CDR3 length equals 13 residues. CDR3 in amino acids: CASSGGSNQPQHF. The CDR3 bases are TGTGCCAGCAGTGGGGGTAGCAATCAGCCCCAGCATTTT. The full variable domain, its missing parts supplied by reference TRBV28 and TRBJ1-5, is DVKVTQSSRYLVKRTGEKVFLECVQDMDHENMFWYRQDPGLGLRLIYFSYDVKMKEKGDIPEGYSVSREKKERFSLILESASTNQTSMYLCASSGGSNQPQHFGDGTRLSIL.

This clonotype occurred many times. The chain couples TRBV5-1 to TRBJ1-5, with D perhaps matching TRBD1 (6 bases). Germline-derived CDR1 and CDR2 are SGHRS and YFSETQ. With 1 base removed from V and 5 bases from J, the gap between germline ends came to 13 bases. The CDR3 is 15 residues long. This CDR3 is CASSLLGQTDQPQHF. The CDR3 DNA sequence: TGCGCCAGCAGCTTGCTGGGACAAACAGATCAGCCCCAGCATTTT.

This sequence joins TRBV11-2 and TRBJ2-5; 10 nucleotides match TRBD1. The CDR3 loop spans 15 amino acids. CDR1 is SGHAT and CDR2 is FQNNGV in the germline V gene. The V and J ends lost 4 bases and 7 bases, in that order; junction bases with no gene match: 9. The CDR3 nucleotides read TGTGCCAGCAGCTCATACCGGGACAGGGGAGGGACCCAGTACTTC. Protein product: CASSSYRDRGGTQYF.

The genes are TRBV19 and TRBJ2-7; D possibly corresponds to TRBD1 (6 bases). There are 13 residues in the CDR3. The V and J ends lost 7 bases and 1 base respectively, with 11 bases between them. CDR1 LNHDA and CDR2 SQIVND come from the germline V gene (reference sequence). DNA of the CDR3: TGTGCCAGTACTACACAGGGATCCTACGAGCAGTACTTC. As protein: CASTTQGSYEQYF.

This clonotype was seen a few times. The J gene is TRBJ2-2, the V gene TRBV10-3; D is possibly TRBD1 (7 bases). Deletions cut 6 bases from V and 6 bases from J, with 17 bases between. The V gene's germline CDR1 is ENHRY and CDR2 SYGVKD. The CDR3 consists of 15 residues. The chain's CDR3 is CAISAWAGGPGELFF. CDR3 coding DNA: TGTGCCATCAGCGCTTGGGCAGGGGGGCCCGGGGAGCTGTTTTTT.

This clonotype was detected many times. The chain has TRBV4-1 and TRBJ1-1; D ambiguous. The CDR3 sequence is 14 residues long. Germline CDR1 is MGHRA and CDR2 is YSYEKL. V lost 5 bases, J lost 0 bases, and 10 bases lay in between. Here the CDR3 reads CASSGRTVNTEAFF. CDR3 coding DNA: TGCGCCAGCAGCGGTCGGACGGTGAACACTGAAGCTTTCTTT.

This clonotype was observed a handful of times. This chain uses TRBV20-1 with TRBJ2-1, with TRBD2 matching over 8 bases. V lost 1 base, J lost 2 bases, and 10 bases stayed unmatched. Germline assignment: CDR1 DFQATT and CDR2 SNEGSKA (reference sequence). The CDR3 spans 17 residues. The CDR3 here is CSARVLSGGSTYNEQFF. DNA for the CDR3: TGCAGTGCTAGAGTCCTCAGCGGGGGTTCCACCTACAATGAGCAGTTCTTC.

This clonotype was seen more than once but under ten times. The genes are TRBV6-5 and TRBJ2-1, with 10 bases identical to TRBD1. CDR1 is MNHEY, CDR2 SVGAGI, per germline. Unmatched junction bases numbered 3, after V lost 1 base and J lost 6 bases. The CDR3 extends over 15 amino acids. CDR3: CASSYFGTGVNEQFF. The CDR3 coding sequence is TGTGCCAGCAGTTACTTTGGGACAGGGGTCAATGAGCAGTTCTTC.

This chain joins TRBV20-1 and TRBJ1-1; D uncertain. The CDR3 covers 14 residues. In germline, CDR1 is DFQATT, CDR2 SNEGSKA (reference sequence). V lost 5 bases to trimming and J lost 4 bases, with 17 bases between them. CDR3 loop: CSAPDGSWGTEAFF. The CDR3 DNA sequence: TGCAGTGCTCCAGATGGGAGTTGGGGCACTGAAGCTTTCTTT.

This clonotype has just a few counts. CDR3 bases: TGTGCCAGCAGCTGGGGACTAGAAGCCCCCGAGCAGTACTTC. It specifies CASSWGLEAPEQYF. The J gene is TRBJ2-7, the V gene TRBV5-5; 8 bases fit TRBD2. Germline values: CDR1 SGHKS, CDR2 YYEKEE (reference sequence). The CDR3 runs to 14 residues. The junction had 8 bases not matched to a gene; V was cut back by 3 bases and J by 6 bases.

This clonotype has at least ten counts. The chain links TRBV10-3 to TRBJ2-5; 7 bases are a match to TRBD2. The CDR3 runs 13 residues. V was pared by 10 bases and J by 3 bases, with 8 bases of the junction left unmatched. In germline, CDR1 is ENHRY, CDR2 SYGVKD. CDR3 residues: CATSGGLEETQYF. The CDR3 nucleotides read TGTGCCACCTCCGGGGGGTTGGAAGAGACCCAGTACTTC.

The V gene is TRBV29-1, the J gene TRBJ2-2; the D gene is possibly TRBD1 (6 bases). CDR1 and CDR2 (germline): SQVTM, ANQGSEA. The CDR3 runs 14 residues. Deletions cut 5 bases from V and 0 bases from J, with 10 bases between. The DNA for the CDR3 is TGCAGCGTTCAGGCAGGGGCGAACACCGGGGAGCTGTTTTTT. It specifies CSVQAGANTGELFF.

In this sample, this clonotype turned up a few times. This chain joins TRBV27 and TRBJ2-7; the D gene could be TRBD1 or TRBD2 (5 bases each). This CDR3 is 15 amino acids long. Germline V gene data show CDR1 as MNHEY and CDR2 as SMNVEV (reference sequence). The V end was cut by 2 bases, the J end by 3 bases, with 14 bases between. The CDR3 region is CASSLGTTRVYEQYF. The CDR3 nucleotides read TGTGCCAGCAGTTTAGGGACGACAAGGGTCTACGAGCAGTACTTC.

This chain uses TRBV9 with TRBJ2-1, with D possibly being TRBD2 (6 bases). V lost 4 bases and J 2 bases, leaving 13 bases between the germline ends. Germline CDR1 SGDLS, CDR2 YYNGEE. The CDR3 has 15 residues. Here the CDR3 DNA reads TGTGCCAGCAGCACGACCGGGAGTCCCTACAATGAGCAGTTCTTC. Its protein product is CASSTTGSPYNEQFF. The full variable domain, with the rest looked up from reference TRBV9 and TRBJ2-1, is DSGVTQTPKHLITATGQRVTLRCSPRSGDLSVYWYQQSLDQGLQFLIQYYNGEERAKGNILERFSAQQFPDLHSELNLSSLELGDSALYFCASSTTGSPYNEQFFGPGTRLTVL.

The CDR3 loop reads CASSLGRRANVLTF. The CDR3, as DNA: TGTGCCAGCAGTTTAGGCCGCAGGGCCAACGTCCTGACTTTC. The chain couples TRBV12-3 or TRBV12-4 to TRBJ2-6; D is undetermined. The CDR3 has 14 amino acids. V was pared by 1 base and J by 5 bases, with 6 bases between.

The chain has TRBV5-1 and TRBJ1-1; D is ambiguous. From germline, CDR1 is SGHRS and CDR2 YFSETQ. V lost 4 bases and J 7 bases, leaving 11 bases between the germline ends. CDR3 length: 12 amino acids. The CDR3 protein is CASSPNSIEAFF. In DNA form, the CDR3 reads TGCGCCAGCAGCCCGAACTCGATTGAAGCTTTCTTT.

J is TRBJ2-1 and V is TRBV7-9, with D tentatively TRBD2 (6 bases). This CDR3 has 16 amino acids. Trimming cost V 2 bases and J 0 bases, with 11 bases left between them. Per the germline V gene, CDR1 is SEHNR and CDR2 is FQNEAQ (reference sequence). In DNA, the CDR3 is TGTGCCAGCAGCTTAACGGCGGGGAGCTCCTACAATGAGCAGTTCTTC. As protein: CASSLTAGSSYNEQFF. Drawing the rest from reference TRBV7-9 and TRBJ2-1, the complete variable domain is DTGVSQNPRHKITKRGQNVTFRCDPISEHNRLYWYRQTLGQGPEFLTYFQNEAQLEKSRLLSDRFSAERPKGSFSTLEIQRTEQGDSAMYLCASSLTAGSSYNEQFFGPGTRLTVL.